The 27 T cell receptor beta chains below all came from one sample that was sequenced in a study of blood T cell repertoires in COVID-19. Sequencing was performed with immunoSEQ multiplex PCR; in TCRdb, only in-frame clones are kept and a portion is missing. The table lists more than 55,000 clones, 75% to 95% of them singletons. Input material: peripheral blood. All receptors come from an elderly man with acute or convalescent COVID-19.

The chain joins TRBV28 to TRBJ2-7, with D tentatively TRBD2 (6 bases). CDR1 is MDHEN and CDR2 is SYDVKM in the germline V gene. The CDR3 is 14 amino acids. V was shortened by 6 bases and J by 2 bases, with 14 bases between the two germline ends. CDR3 amino acids: CASRAGISTYEQYF. In DNA, the CDR3 is TGTGCCAGCAGGGCGGGGATTTCAACCTACGAGCAGTACTTC.

This rearrangement joins TRBV2 to TRBJ2-7; 14 bases are a match to TRBD2. The CDR3 has 17 amino acids. The germline CDR1 and CDR2 sequences are SNHLY and FYNNEI. V shed 4 bases, J shed 5 bases, and the junction held 10 bases outside the gene matches. Here the CDR3 DNA reads TGTGCCAGCAGTGCGACTAGCGGGGGGGCGAGTCACCACGAGCAGTACTTC. It is translated as CASSATSGGASHHEQYF.

CDR3: CASSLTGGASNEKLFF. CDR3 sequence (DNA): TGCGCCAGCAGCTTGACGGGGGGCGCGTCTAATGAAAAACTGTTTTTT. The chain recombines TRBV5-1 with TRBJ1-4, with a weak D call TRBD1 (6 bases). The CDR3 length is 16 residues. The ends were cut back, 1 base at V and 3 bases at J, with 13 bases in the middle. Germline-derived CDR1 and CDR2 are SGHRS and YFSETQ.

The genes are TRBV15 and TRBJ1-1, with 9 bases matching TRBD1. The CDR3 is made up of 16 amino acids. The ends lost 3 bases at V and 4 bases at J; junction bases unmatched: 9. Germline CDR1 and CDR2: LNHNV and YYDKDF (reference sequence). The CDR3 sequence is CATSRGRQGVVTEAFF. The CDR3 DNA follows: TGTGCCACCAGCAGGGGGAGACAGGGGGTAGTCACTGAAGCTTTCTTT.

The genes are TRBV6-1 and TRBJ2-1, with 9 bases lining up with TRBD1. The CDR3 covers 16 residues. The germline CDR1 and CDR2 sequences are MNHNS and SASEGT. The junction had 8 bases not matched to a gene; V was cut back by 2 bases and J by 6 bases. The CDR3 is CASSELGTGKINEQFF. In nucleotides, the CDR3 is TGTGCCAGCAGTGAACTCGGGACAGGGAAAATCAATGAGCAGTTCTTC.

This clone has only one observation. The gene calls are TRBV19 and TRBJ1-3; unclear D gene. Trimming shortened V by 6 bases and J by 4 bases, and 13 bases separated the two germline ends. The CDR3 totals 14 residues. The germline gives CDR1 LNHDA, CDR2 SQIVND (reference sequence). The CDR3 DNA is TGTGCCAGTAGCCGGTCGGCGGGAGGAAACACCATATATTTT. Protein sequence: CASSRSAGGNTIYF.

The CDR3 coding sequence is TGTGCCAGCAGTCCCTCCGGGGGGGGGCAGACCCAGTACTTC. Residues: CASSPSGGGQTQYF. This chain connects TRBV6-5 to TRBJ2-5; TRBD2 aligns across 8 bases. CDR1 is MNHEY, CDR2 SVGAGI, per germline. The CDR3 contains 14 residues. V lost 5 bases to trimming and J lost 6 bases; unmatched junction nucleotides: 8.

J is TRBJ1-6 and V is TRBV27, with TRBD1 as a possible D gene (6 bases). Germline V gene sequence: CDR1 MNHEY, CDR2 SMNVEV (reference sequence). Trimming left V 4 bases short and J 9 bases short, with 22 bases between. CDR3 size: 17 residues. The CDR3 coding sequence is TGTGCCAGCAGTTGGTCCCGACCGACAGGCAACGCTTCACCCCTCCACTTT. Amino acids: CASSWSRPTGNASPLHF.

This clone has only a few counts. V gene TRBV19 combines with J gene TRBJ2-7, with 10 bases fitting TRBD2. The CDR3 extends over 17 amino acids. Per the germline V gene, CDR1 is LNHDA and CDR2 is SQIVND (reference sequence). V lost 3 bases to trimming and J lost 6 bases; unmatched junction nucleotides: 14. In DNA, the CDR3 is TGTGCCAGTAGTATTCTTTCGACTAGCGGGTACTCCCTCGAGCAGTACTTC. It encodes CASSILSTSGYSLEQYF.

The chain recombines TRBV19 with TRBJ1-4; 7 bases match TRBD1. The J segment lost 8 bases and the V segment lost 4 bases, leaving 7 bases of the junction unmatched. CDR3 length: 14 amino acids. Germline values: CDR1 LNHDA, CDR2 SQIVND (reference sequence). The CDR3 reads CASSKGGEREKLFF. The CDR3 DNA sequence: TGTGCCAGTAGTAAAGGGGGCGAGAGGGAAAAACTGTTTTTT.

The V call is TRBV7-9, the J call TRBJ1-2; D is ambiguous. Germline V lookup: CDR1 SEHNR, CDR2 FQNEAQ (reference sequence). The CDR3 contains 13 residues. V shed 5 bases and J shed 6 bases, with 13 bases lying between them. CDR3 sequence (DNA): TGTGCCAGCAGCCCCCTCTGGTCAGATGGCTACACCTTC. Translation gives CASSPLWSDGYTF.

This chain connects TRBV20-1 to TRBJ2-3, with D possibly TRBD1 on 5 matching bases. Trimming left V 8 bases short and J 7 bases short, with 10 bases between. The CDR3 has 10 residues. In germline, CDR1 is DFQATT, CDR2 SNEGSKA (reference sequence). The CDR3 DNA follows: TGCAGTTCAGGGCCGTATACGCAGTATTTT. Its protein is CSSGPYTQYF.

The gene calls are TRBV3-1 (or the pseudogene TRBV3-2) and TRBJ1-2; D uncertain. The V and J ends lost 1 base and 2 bases respectively, with 8 bases between them. In germline, CDR1 is LGHDT, CDR2 YNNKEL (reference sequence). The CDR3 totals 14 residues. The DNA of the CDR3 is TGTGCCAGCAGCCAAGCGGGAGAGAACTATGGCTACACCTTC. This gives the protein CASSQAGENYGYTF.

About this clone: Other DNA sequences in the sample encode the same CDR3. This rearrangement joins TRBV12-3 or TRBV12-4 to TRBJ1-2; D may be TRBD1 (6 bases). The CDR3 has 13 residues. Trimming removed 4 bases at V and 5 bases at J, with 11 bases between. This CDR3 is CASSSRTVYGYTF. The CDR3, as DNA: TGTGCCAGCAGTTCCCGGACAGTTTATGGCTACACCTTC.

The chain is built from TRBV4-1 and TRBJ1-3; 7 bases are a match to TRBD1. Germline lookup yields CDR1 MGHRA and CDR2 YSYEKL. This CDR3 is built from 16 residues. J lost 0 bases, V lost 1 base, and 3 bases had no gene match. CDR3 in DNA: TGCGCCAGCAGCCAAGGACAGGGACCCTCTGGAAACACCATATATTTT. Amino acids: CASSQGQGPSGNTIYF.

V is TRBV11-3 and J is TRBJ2-1, with 9 bases fitting TRBD2. The V gene's germline CDR1 is SGHNT and CDR2 YENEEA. The CDR3 is 15 amino acids. The junction had 9 bases not matched to a gene; V was cut back by 5 bases and J by 7 bases. The CDR3 DNA reads as TGTGCCAGCAGCCCAAGGGCGGGGGGGCATAATGAGCAGTTCTTC. This translates into CASSPRAGGHNEQFF.

V and J are TRBV7-8 and TRBJ1-1; tentatively, D is TRBD1 (6 bases). CDR1 and CDR2 (germline): SGHVS, FQNEAQ. The CDR3 sequence is 17 residues long. Trimming stripped 2 bases from V and 4 bases from J, with 20 bases between. CDR3 loop: CASSLSRVRTRGTEAFF. CDR3 DNA: TGTGCCAGCAGCTTATCCCGAGTCCGGACCAGGGGCACTGAAGCTTTCTTT.

The rearrangement joins TRBV2 to TRBJ1-1; a possible D gene is TRBD1 (5 bases). Germline CDR1 and CDR2: SNHLY and FYNNEI. Trimming stripped 11 bases from V and 0 bases from J, with 10 bases between. The CDR3 length is 12 residues. In DNA form, the CDR3 reads TGTGCCGTAGGGGCCCTGAACACTGAAGCTTTCTTT. This encodes CAVGALNTEAFF.

This chain uses TRBV11-2 with TRBJ2-3; the match to TRBD1 covers 9 bases. Per the germline V gene, CDR1 is SGHAT and CDR2 is FQNNGV. The ends lost 3 bases at V and 1 base at J; junction bases unmatched: 2. The CDR3 runs 15 residues. In DNA form, the CDR3 reads TGTGCCAGCAGCTTTTGGACAGGGGGCACAGATACGCAGTATTTT. Protein sequence: CASSFWTGGTDTQYF.

This chain connects TRBV5-6 to TRBJ2-2; 8 bases fit TRBD1. With V trimmed by 0 bases and J by 6 bases, 7 bases remained unmatched. Per germline, CDR1 SGHDT and CDR2 YYEEEE. The CDR3 totals 16 residues. This chain's CDR3 is CASSLVAGGRAGELFF. The CDR3 DNA is TGTGCCAGCAGCTTGGTCGCAGGGGGCCGGGCCGGGGAGCTGTTTTTT.

A single count supports this clone. The chain uses TRBV5-1 and TRBJ1-1; TRBD1 might be the D (5 bases). In germline, CDR1 is SGHRS, CDR2 YFSETQ. V was shortened by 0 bases and J by 6 bases, with 6 bases between the two germline ends. CDR3 length: 12 amino acids. CDR3 in DNA: TGCGCCAGCAGCTTGGTGGGGCCTGAAGCTTTCTTT. This translates into CASSLVGPEAFF. Drawing the rest from reference TRBV5-1 and TRBJ1-1, the complete variable domain is KAGVTQTPRYLIKTRGQQVTLSCSPISGHRSVSWYQQTPGQGLQFLFEYFSETQRNKGNFPGRFSGRQFSNSRSEMNVSTLELGDSALYLCASSLVGPEAFFGQGTRLTVV.

The chain is built from TRBV6-6 and TRBJ1-3; 7 bases align to TRBD1. With 6 bases clipped from V and 0 bases from J, the junction kept 8 bases outside the gene matches. The germline V gene encodes CDR1 MNHNY and CDR2 SVGAGI (reference sequence). The length of the CDR3 is 16 residues. CDR3 residues: CASRADRSNSGNTIYF. CDR3 sequence (DNA): TGTGCCAGCAGGGCGGACAGGAGTAACTCTGGAAACACCATATATTTT.

This rearrangement joins TRBV6-1 to TRBJ2-3; 11 bases agree with TRBD2. V lost 1 base to trimming and J lost 0 bases; unmatched junction nucleotides: 3. Germline-derived CDR1 and CDR2 are MNHNS and SASEGT. The CDR3 loop spans 17 amino acids. CDR3 bases: TGTGCCAGCAGTGAAGGGACTAGCGGGCCTAGCACAGATACGCAGTATTTT. Its protein is CASSEGTSGPSTDTQYF.

The J gene is TRBJ1-4, the V gene TRBV27, with a tentative D call TRBD1 (5 bases). Trimming cost V 5 bases and J 5 bases, with 21 bases left between them. CDR1 and CDR2 (germline): MNHEY, SMNVEV (reference sequence). CDR3 size: 17 residues. CDR3 in amino acids: CASSTSRVTRVNEKLFF. In DNA form, the CDR3 reads TGTGCCAGCAGTACCTCCCGGGTCACCAGGGTAAATGAAAAACTGTTTTTT.

This clone appeared a few times. V gene TRBV18 combines with J gene TRBJ1-5, with 8 bases identical to TRBD1. The CDR3 sequence is 14 residues long. J lost 5 bases, V lost 6 bases, and 6 bases had no gene match. Looked up from germline, CDR1 is KGHSH and CDR2 is LQKENI. The CDR3 DNA sequence: TGTGCCAGCTCTAGACAGGGGACAGATCAGCCCCAGCATTTT. Its translation is CASSRQGTDQPQHF. Complete variable domain (other parts from reference TRBV18 and TRBJ1-5): NAGVMQNPRHLVRRRGQEARLRCSPMKGHSHVYWYRQLPEEGLKFMVYLQKENIIDESGMPKERFSAEFPKEGPSILRIQQVVRGDSAAYFCASSRQGTDQPQHFGDGTRLSIL.

This chain uses TRBV7-3 with TRBJ2-5; TRBD2 matches 10 bases. With 3 bases clipped from V and 2 bases from J, the junction kept 6 bases outside the gene matches. Germline V gives CDR1 SGHTA, CDR2 FQGTGA. CDR3 size: 16 residues. The CDR3 region has the DNA TGTGCCAGCAGCTTTGGACTAGCGGACGGGCAAGAGACCCAGTACTTC. This encodes CASSFGLADGQETQYF.

CDR3 coding DNA: TGTGCCAGCAGCGCAGGACTAAAAGAGACCCAGTACTTC. Translating gives CASSAGLKETQYF. The chain has TRBV9 and TRBJ2-5, with D perhaps TRBD2 (6 bases). The V end lost 3 bases, the J end lost 3 bases, and 9 bases lay between the germline ends. The CDR3 spans 13 residues. Looked up from germline, CDR1 is SGDLS and CDR2 is YYNGEE.